This T cell receptor beta chain was obtained from a study of shared clonotypes between healthy human individuals. Study-level findings and limits: A limitation of the genetic and exposure-history diversity represented arose from few donors. Donor clonotype sharing was expected to depend on sequencing depth.

V was cut by 2 bases and J by 4 bases, with 9 bases left in between. Looked up from germline, CDR1 is MNHEY and CDR2 is SVGAGI. The CDR3 sequence is 15 residues long. It was at deep level that the assay was run. Around 30,000 T cell genomes, or roughly 300 ng DNA, went into unsorted PBMC replicate PCRs. Some clones are missing from TCRdb's copy, which holds only in-frame ones; the method was immunoSEQ multiplex PCR. In the table there are about 460,000 clones, roughly four fifths of which are singletons. This clone was seen at least ten times. Antigen specificity is unknown. This rearrangement joins TRBV6-5 to TRBJ2-6; D unresolved. Material for sequencing was PBMCs. The receptor was isolated from a woman between 35 and 50 years old in good health. Some clones in this sample may be carry-over from other donors' samples. The CDR3 protein is CASSYTSAGANVLTF. The DNA for the CDR3 is TGTGCCAGCAGTTACACAAGTGCCGGGGCCAACGTCCTGACTTTC.